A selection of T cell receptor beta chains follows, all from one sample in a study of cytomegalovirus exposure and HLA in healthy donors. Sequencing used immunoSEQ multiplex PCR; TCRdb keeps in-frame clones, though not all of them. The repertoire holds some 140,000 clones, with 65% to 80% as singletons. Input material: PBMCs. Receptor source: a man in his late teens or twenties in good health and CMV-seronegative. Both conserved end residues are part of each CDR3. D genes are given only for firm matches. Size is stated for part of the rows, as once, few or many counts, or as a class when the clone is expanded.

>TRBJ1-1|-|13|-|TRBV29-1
TGCAGCGTCCTTTTTAGAGAGGGCACTGAAGCTTTCTTT
CSVLFREGTEAFF
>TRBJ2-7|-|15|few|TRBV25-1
TGTGCCAGCAGCAATCAATATTTGGCTTCATCCGAGCAGTACTTC
CASSNQYLASSEQYF
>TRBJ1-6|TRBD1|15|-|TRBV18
TGTGCCAGCTCACCAGGGACAGGGCTTAATTCACCCCTCCACTTT
CASSPGTGLNSPLHF
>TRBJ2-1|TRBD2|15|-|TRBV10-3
TGTGCCATCACGCTAGCGGGGGGGCAAGTCAATGAGCAGTTCTTC
CAITLAGGQVNEQFF
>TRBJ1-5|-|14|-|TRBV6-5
TGTGCCAGCAGTTACGGGCAGGGCCTTCAGCCCCAGCATTTT
CASSYGQGLQPQHF
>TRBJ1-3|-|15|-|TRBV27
TGTGCCAGCAGTTCCCACCGAGCCTCTGGAAACACCATATATTTT
CASSSHRASGNTIYF
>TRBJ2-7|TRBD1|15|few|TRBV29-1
TGCAGCGTTTGTCGGGACAGGGGTCCAGGCTACGAGCAGTACTTC
CSVCRDRGPGYEQYF
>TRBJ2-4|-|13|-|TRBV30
TGTGCCTGGAGGAGAGAGGCCAAAAACATTCAGTACTTC
CAWRREAKNIQYF
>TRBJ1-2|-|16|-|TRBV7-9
TGTGCCAGCAGCCCACCCGGACAGCTCATTAACTATGGCTACACCTTC
CASSPPGQLINYGYTF
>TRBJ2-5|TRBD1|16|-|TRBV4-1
TGCGCCAGCAGCCAAGATGGGGGGGACAGGGCAGAGACCCAGTACTTC
CASSQDGGDRAETQYF
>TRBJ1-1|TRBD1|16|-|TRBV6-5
TGTGCCAGCAGTTACTTTGGACAGGGGGCGCGGACTGAAGCTTTCTTT
CASSYFGQGARTEAFF
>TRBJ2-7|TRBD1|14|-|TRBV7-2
TGTGCCAGCAGCTCCTGGACAGGGCCTATTGAGCAGTACTTC
CASSSWTGPIEQYF
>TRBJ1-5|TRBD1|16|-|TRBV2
TGTGCCAGCGACCGGGGGACAGGGGGCGGGGGTCCGCCCCAGCATTTT
CASDRGTGGGGPPQHF
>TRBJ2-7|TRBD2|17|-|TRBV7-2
TGTGCCAGCAGCTTTTCGCGCGGGGGACCCCTTTCATACGAGCAGTACTTC
CASSFSRGGPLSYEQYF
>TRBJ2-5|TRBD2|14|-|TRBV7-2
TGTGCCAGCAGATTAGCGGGGGGTGGGGAGACCCAGTACTTC
CASRLAGGGETQYF
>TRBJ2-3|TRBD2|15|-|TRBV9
TGTGCCAGCAGCGTAGCGGGGGGGACCACAGGTACGCAGTATTTT
CASSVAGGTTGTQYF
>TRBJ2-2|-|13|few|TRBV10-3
TGTGCCATCAGAGCAGGATTGGGCGGGGAGCTGTTTTTT
CAIRAGLGGELFF
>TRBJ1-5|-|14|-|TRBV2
TGTGCCAGCAGTGAAGCGGTAAGAGATCAGCCCCAGCATTTT
CASSEAVRDQPQHF
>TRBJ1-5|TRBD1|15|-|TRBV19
TGTGCCAGTAGGGCAGGGACAGGGAGTTTTCAGCCCCAGCATTTT
CASRAGTGSFQPQHF
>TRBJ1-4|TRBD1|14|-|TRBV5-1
TGCGCCAGCAGCTTGGGACAGGGCGGTGAAAAACTGTTTTTT
CASSLGQGGEKLFF
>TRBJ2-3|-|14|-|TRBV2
TGTGCCAGCACCGAAGGGAGAGCAACAGATACGCAGTATTTT
CASTEGRATDTQYF
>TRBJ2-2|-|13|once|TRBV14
TGTGCCAGCACTAGCAGGCTCGAGGGGGAGCTGTTTTTT
CASTSRLEGELFF
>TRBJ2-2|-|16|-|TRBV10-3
TGTGCCATCAGTGAGTCAGGCAGCGCGAACACCGGGGAGCTGTTTTTT
CAISESGSANTGELFF